This T cell receptor beta chain was recorded in a study of human T cells and chemical hapten exposure. Across the study: Largely, small differences in pooled library volume made per-sample TCR yields vary.

With 3 bases removed from V and 2 bases from J, the gap between germline ends came to 5 bases. Germline V gene data show CDR1 as LNHDA and CDR2 as SQIVND (reference sequence). The CDR3 sequence is 13 residues long. Total RNA came from unfractionated whole blood. Study-level points and caveats: The number of TCRs over 1 in 1000 frequency stayed unchanged after DPC.

A single record per CDR3 protein comes from TCRdb applying MiXCR to the 5' RACE reads. Altogether some 150,000 distinct CDR3 sequences are present, around 4.1% being singletons, with the ten largest covering over 1.1%. With regard to this clonotype: Its antigen is not identified.

The V gene is TRBV19, the J gene TRBJ2-1; D might be TRBD2 (5 bases). The TCR comes from a female donor in good health. CDR3 sequence reads: CASSIGAYNEQFF. The CDR3 DNA sequence: TGTGCCAGTAGTATCGGGGCCTACAATGAGCAGTTCTTC. Looking up the rest from reference TRBV19 and TRBJ2-1 gives the full variable domain: DGGITQSPKYLFRKEGQNVTLSCEQNLNHDAMYWYRQDPGQGLRLIYYSQIVNDFQKGDIAEGYSVSREKKESFPLTVTSAQKNPTAFYLCASSIGAYNEQFFGPGTRLTVL.